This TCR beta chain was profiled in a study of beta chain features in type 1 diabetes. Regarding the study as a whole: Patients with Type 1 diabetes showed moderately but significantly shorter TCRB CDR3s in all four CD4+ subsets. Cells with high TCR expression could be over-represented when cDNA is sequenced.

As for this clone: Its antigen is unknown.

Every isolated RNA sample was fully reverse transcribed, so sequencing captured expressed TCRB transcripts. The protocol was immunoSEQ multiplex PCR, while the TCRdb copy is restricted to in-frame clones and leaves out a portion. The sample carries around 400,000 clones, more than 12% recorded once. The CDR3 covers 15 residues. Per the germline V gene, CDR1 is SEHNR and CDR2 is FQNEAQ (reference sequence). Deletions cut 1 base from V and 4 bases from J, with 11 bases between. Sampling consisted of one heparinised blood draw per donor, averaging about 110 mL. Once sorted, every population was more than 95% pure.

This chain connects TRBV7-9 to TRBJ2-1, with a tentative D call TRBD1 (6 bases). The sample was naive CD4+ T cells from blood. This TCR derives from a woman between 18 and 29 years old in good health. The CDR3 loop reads CASSLEGVSYNEQFF. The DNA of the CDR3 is TGTGCCAGCAGCTTAGAGGGGGTCTCGTACAATGAGCAGTTCTTC. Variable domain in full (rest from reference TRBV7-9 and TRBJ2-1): DTGVSQNPRHKITKRGQNVTFRCDPISEHNRLYWYRQTLGQGPEFLTYFQNEAQLEKSRLLSDRFSAERPKGSFSTLEIQRTEQGDSAMYLCASSLEGVSYNEQFFGPGTRLTVL.